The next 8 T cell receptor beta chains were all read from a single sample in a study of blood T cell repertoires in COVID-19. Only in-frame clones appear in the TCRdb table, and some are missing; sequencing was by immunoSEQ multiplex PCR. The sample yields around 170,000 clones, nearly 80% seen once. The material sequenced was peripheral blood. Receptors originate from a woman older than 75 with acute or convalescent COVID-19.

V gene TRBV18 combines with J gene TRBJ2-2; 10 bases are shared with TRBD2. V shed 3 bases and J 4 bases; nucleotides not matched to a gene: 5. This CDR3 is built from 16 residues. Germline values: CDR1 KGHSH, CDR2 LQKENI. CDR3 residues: CASSPPAGGPTGELFF. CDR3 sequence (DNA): TGTGCCAGCTCACCCCCAGCGGGGGGGCCCACCGGGGAGCTGTTTTTT.

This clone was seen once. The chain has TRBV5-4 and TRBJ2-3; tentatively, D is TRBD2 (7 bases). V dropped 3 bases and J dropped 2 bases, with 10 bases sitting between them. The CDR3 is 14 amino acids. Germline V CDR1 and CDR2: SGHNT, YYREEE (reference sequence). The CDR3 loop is CASSSGGHTDTQYF. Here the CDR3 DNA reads TGTGCCAGCAGCTCGGGGGGCCACACAGATACGCAGTATTTT.

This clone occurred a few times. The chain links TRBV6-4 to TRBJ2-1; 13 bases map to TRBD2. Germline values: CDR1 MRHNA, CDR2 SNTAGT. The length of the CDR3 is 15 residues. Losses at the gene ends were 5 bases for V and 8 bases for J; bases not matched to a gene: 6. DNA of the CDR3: TGTGCCAGCAGTCCACTAGCGGGGGGGAGAGATGAGCAGTTCTTC. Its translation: CASSPLAGGRDEQFF.

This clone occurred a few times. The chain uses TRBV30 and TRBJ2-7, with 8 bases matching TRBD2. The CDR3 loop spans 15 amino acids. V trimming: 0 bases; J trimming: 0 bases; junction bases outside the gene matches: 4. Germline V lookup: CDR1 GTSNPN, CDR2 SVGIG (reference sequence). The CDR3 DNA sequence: TGTGCCTGGAGTGTACGGGGGGGGACCTCCTACGAGCAGTACTTC. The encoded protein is CAWSVRGGTSYEQYF.

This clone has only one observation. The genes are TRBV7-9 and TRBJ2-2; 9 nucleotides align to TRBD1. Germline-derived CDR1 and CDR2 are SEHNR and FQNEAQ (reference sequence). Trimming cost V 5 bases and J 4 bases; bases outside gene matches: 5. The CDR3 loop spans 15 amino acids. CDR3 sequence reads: CASSDRQGGTGELFF. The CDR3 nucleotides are TGTGCCAGCAGCGACAGACAGGGGGGCACCGGGGAGCTGTTTTTT.

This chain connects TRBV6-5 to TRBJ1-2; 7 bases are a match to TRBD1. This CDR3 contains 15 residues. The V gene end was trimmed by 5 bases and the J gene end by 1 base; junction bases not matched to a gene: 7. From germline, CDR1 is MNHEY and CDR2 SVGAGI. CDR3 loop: CASSRGGRVNYGYTF. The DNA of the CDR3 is TGTGCCAGCAGTAGAGGGGGCCGTGTTAACTATGGCTACACCTTC.

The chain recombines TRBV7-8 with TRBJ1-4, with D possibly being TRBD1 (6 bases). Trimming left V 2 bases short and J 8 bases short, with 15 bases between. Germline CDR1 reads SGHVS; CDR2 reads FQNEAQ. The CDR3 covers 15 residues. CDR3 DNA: TGTGCCAGCAGCTTAAAGACAGGTTTTAGGGAAAAACTGTTTTTT. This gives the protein CASSLKTGFREKLFF.

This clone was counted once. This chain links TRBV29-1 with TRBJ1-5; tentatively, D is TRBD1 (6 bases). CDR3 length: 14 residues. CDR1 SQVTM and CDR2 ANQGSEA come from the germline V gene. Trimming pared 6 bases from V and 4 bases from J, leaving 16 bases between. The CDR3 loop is CSVSRAGENQPQHF. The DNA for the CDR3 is TGCAGCGTCTCCAGGGCAGGGGAGAATCAGCCCCAGCATTTT.